A selection of T cell receptor beta chains follows, all from one sample in a study of T cells in Graves' hyperthyroidism and ophthalmopathy. TCRdb independently ran MiXCR on the multiplex PCR reads; one entry per CDR3 protein. The sample consists of under 300,000 distinct CDR3 sequences, roughly 13% of them appearing once. Sample: blood. The receptors here all came from a woman aged 40-49 years with Graves' hyperthyroidism. CDR3s include the opening cysteine and the closing phenylalanine or tryptophan. A D gene is named only where the DNA matches it firmly. Not all rows give a size; the values are once, few, many and, for expanded clones, a class.

d_gene,j_gene,abundance,v_gene,CDR3nt,CDR3aa
TRBD2,TRBJ2-2,few,TRBV12-3/TRBV12-4,TGTGCCGGGACCCCTAGCGGGAGCACCGGGGAGCTGTTTTTT,CAGTPSGSTGELFF
TRBD1,TRBJ2-3,many,TRBV30,TGTGCCTGGAGTGGGACAGGCTATACGCAGTATTTT,CAWSGTGYTQYF
.,TRBJ1-4,many,TRBV11-1,TGTGCCAGCAGCTTGTCGTATGAAAAACTGTTTTTT,CASSLSYEKLFF
TRBD1,TRBJ2-5,many,TRBV6-6,TGTGCCAGCAGTTACCTCTCCGGGACAGGGGGCGTGGAGACCCAGTACTTC,CASSYLSGTGGVETQYF
.,TRBJ2-1,many,TRBV29-1,TGCAGCGTTGAAGATTTTAGAGATGAGCAGTTCTTC,CSVEDFRDEQFF
.,TRBJ2-1,many,TRBV7-3,TGTGCCAGCAGCTTTATCCGGGCCTCTCGAAATGAGCAGTTCTTC,CASSFIRASRNEQFF
TRBD1,TRBJ1-2,many,TRBV6-1,TGTGCCAGCAGTTCTCCGGGACAGACATCCTATGGCTACACCTTC,CASSSPGQTSYGYTF
.,TRBJ2-3,many,TRBV18,TGTGCCAGCTCACCCCCGTCCACAGATACGCAGTATTTT,CASSPPSTDTQYF
.,TRBJ2-7,few,TRBV9,TGTGCCAGCAGCCCCGGCGGGACAGCCCACGAGCAGTACTTC,CASSPGGTAHEQYF
TRBD2,TRBJ2-1,many,TRBV28,TGTGCCAGCAGTTTACTAGCGGGAGGGTATGCAGGCAATGAGCAGTTCTTC,CASSLLAGGYAGNEQFF
TRBD2,TRBJ2-5,many,TRBV27,TGTGCCAGCAGTCCAAGAGCGGGACTTGTGGGGACCCAGTACTTC,CASSPRAGLVGTQYF
.,TRBJ2-3,many,TRBV7-9,TGTGCCAGCAGCCCCATGCTCACAGATACGCAGTATTTT,CASSPMLTDTQYF
.,TRBJ2-3,.,TRBV20-1,TGCAGTGCTAGTCCCCCGACAGGTGCCGCGGGAGATACGCAGTATTTT,CSASPPTGAAGDTQYF
.,TRBJ2-5,many,TRBV15,TGTGCCACCAGCACGCCCTCGGGGCAGTTTCAAGAGACCCAGTACTTC,CATSTPSGQFQETQYF
.,TRBJ2-3,many,TRBV7-2,TGTGCCAGCAGCTTAGGGTTTCGAGATACGCAGTATTTT,CASSLGFRDTQYF
TRBD2,TRBJ2-7,.,TRBV20-1,TGCAGTGCTCCGCGGTGGGCGGGAGATGCCGAGCAGTACTTC,CSAPRWAGDAEQYF
.,TRBJ1-2,many,TRBV2,TGTGCCAGCAGTGTTCAGGGCTCCTATGGCTACACCTTC,CASSVQGSYGYTF
.,TRBJ2-2,.,TRBV29-1,TGCAGCGTTGACGTTGCGAACACCGGGGAGCTGTTTTTT,CSVDVANTGELFF
TRBD2,TRBJ2-1,.,TRBV7-9,TGTGCCAGCAGCTTAGCGCTAGCGGGAGAGTCTGAGCAGTTCTTC,CASSLALAGESEQFF
.,TRBJ1-6,few,TRBV11-3,TGTGCCAGCAGCCGCAGGACAGCGGGGAATTCACCCCTCCACTTT,CASSRRTAGNSPLHF
.,TRBJ1-1,many,TRBV20-1,TGCAGTGCTAGAGATAACCGTGAAGCTTTCTTT,CSARDNREAFF
.,TRBJ2-5,few,TRBV7-6,TGTGCCAGCAGCTTAGGGCGCGGGAAGTCAGAGACCCAGTACTTC,CASSLGRGKSETQYF
.,TRBJ2-1,few,TRBV9,TGTGCCAGCAGCGTCGCTCAGCGGCGGTATGAGCAGTTCTTC,CASSVAQRRYEQFF
TRBD2,TRBJ2-5,many,TRBV3-1,TGTGCCAGCAGCCAAGGGGGGGGGAGAGCGGAGACCCAGTACTTC,CASSQGGGRAETQYF
TRBD2,TRBJ2-1,many,TRBV7-9,TGTGCCAGCAGAAATACGGGGGGTGAGCAGTTCTTC,CASRNTGGEQFF
TRBD2,TRBJ2-3,many,TRBV7-2,TGTGCCAGCAGCTTAGCGCGGCTAGCGGGAGGGCCGTTGGATACGCAGTATTTT,CASSLARLAGGPLDTQYF
.,TRBJ2-1,many,TRBV30,TGTGCCTGGAGTCGGGACTTACAAGACAATGAGCAGTTCTTC,CAWSRDLQDNEQFF
.,TRBJ1-2,many,TRBV28,TGTGCCAGCAGTTACGGAGCCGATGGCTACACCTTC,CASSYGADGYTF
TRBD1,TRBJ1-4,many,TRBV6-1,TGTGCCAGCAGTGCGGACAGGGGCGAAAAACTGTTTTTT,CASSADRGEKLFF
.,TRBJ2-1,.,TRBV14,TGTGCCAGCAGCCATAAAATGGGTGCGGGCTACAATGAGCAGTTCTTC,CASSHKMGAGYNEQFF
.,TRBJ1-2,many,TRBV15,TGTGCCACCAGCAGAGGGGGGGGGCTCATCTATGGCTACACCTTC,CATSRGGGLIYGYTF
TRBD2,TRBJ2-7,many,TRBV6-1,TGTGCCAGTGCCGGGGGGATCGCTAGCGAGCAGTACTTC,CASAGGIASEQYF
.,TRBJ1-2,.,TRBV2,TGTGCCAGCAGTACAGGGTACGACTATGGCTACACCTTC,CASSTGYDYGYTF
TRBD2,TRBJ2-1,many,TRBV11-2,TGTGCCAGCAGCTTACGACTAGCGGCCAATGAGCAGTTCTTC,CASSLRLAANEQFF
.,TRBJ2-5,many,TRBV29-1,TGCAGCGTTGAAGAAGGTGGGGGTCGAGGTGAGACCCAGTACTTC,CSVEEGGGRGETQYF
.,TRBJ1-2,.,TRBV9,TGTGCCAGCAGCGGAACCCTAGGCCTTAACTATGGCTACACCTTC,CASSGTLGLNYGYTF
.,TRBJ2-3,many,TRBV6-1,TGTGCCAGCAGTGTGACTCGTAGCACAGATACGCAGTATTTT,CASSVTRSTDTQYF
.,TRBJ2-3,many,TRBV2,TGTGCCAGCAGGGGGAGTTTGCCTAGCACAGATACGCAGTATTTT,CASRGSLPSTDTQYF
.,TRBJ2-3,.,TRBV28,TGTGCCAGCAGTGCAACCGGGACGGTGAACACCGGGCCTCCCCTAGATACGCAGTATTTT,CASSATGTVNTGPPLDTQYF
.,TRBJ1-2,few,TRBV5-1,TGCGCCAGCAGCTTAGGCCCAACATCAGGGCCCACTAACTATGGCTACACCTTC,CASSLGPTSGPTNYGYTF
.,TRBJ1-6,many,TRBV30,TGTGCCTGGAGTCGGGCAGCCAATTCACCCCTCCACTTT,CAWSRAANSPLHF
TRBD1,TRBJ1-1,many,TRBV7-3,TGTGCCAGCAGCCTGACAGGGCCCAACACTGAAGCTTTCTTT,CASSLTGPNTEAFF
.,TRBJ1-3,.,TRBV15,TGTGCCACCAGTTACGACGACTCTGGAAACACCATATATTTT,CATSYDDSGNTIYF
.,TRBJ2-2,many,TRBV11-2,TGTGCCAGCAGCCGACAGACCGGGGTCAACACCGGGGAGCTGTTTTTT,CASSRQTGVNTGELFF
TRBD2,TRBJ2-5,many,TRBV7-2,TGTGCCAGCAGCTTAGGACTAGCGGGAGCAGAGACCCAGTACTTC,CASSLGLAGAETQYF
TRBD2,TRBJ2-1,few,TRBV11-2,TGTGCCAGCAGGAAGATTGGGGGACTAGCGGGAGTTTACAATGAGCAGTTCTTC,CASRKIGGLAGVYNEQFF
.,TRBJ1-1,many,TRBV12-3/TRBV12-4,TGTGCCAGCAGTCCCTTCGGGCGGCTGAACACTGAAGCTTTCTTT,CASSPFGRLNTEAFF
TRBD2,TRBJ2-7,few,TRBV5-1,TGCGCCAGCAGCTGGGGGGGACCTACCTACGAGCAGTACTTC,CASSWGGPTYEQYF
TRBD2,TRBJ2-1,few,TRBV12-3/TRBV12-4,TGTGCCAGCACCGCCGACGCGGGAGGATACAATGAGCAGTTCTTC,CASTADAGGYNEQFF
TRBD2,TRBJ2-5,many,TRBV20-1,TGCAGTGCTGGGACTAGTCCCCAGTACTTC,CSAGTSPQYF
.,TRBJ2-5,few,TRBV10-3,TGTGCCATCAGTGACCCACCGGACAACCAAGAGACCCAGTACTTC,CAISDPPDNQETQYF
.,TRBJ1-4,many,TRBV12-3/TRBV12-4,TGTGCCAGCAGTGGGGAGCTTGGAAAACTGTTTTTT,CASSGELGKLFF
TRBD2,TRBJ2-2,.,TRBV19,TGTGCCAGTAGTACCAGACTAGCGCTCCCCAACACCGGGGAGCTGTTTTTT,CASSTRLALPNTGELFF
TRBD1,TRBJ1-1,many,TRBV3-1,TGTGCCAGCAGCACCCGACAGGGTGTCACTGAAGCTTTCTTT,CASSTRQGVTEAFF
.,TRBJ2-4,.,TRBV3-1,TGTGCCAGCAGCCGCCCCCCCTCAAACATTCAGTACTTC,CASSRPPSNIQYF
TRBD1,TRBJ2-1,many,TRBV18,TGTGCCAGCTCAACGACCCGGGACAGGGACAATGAGCAGTTCTTC,CASSTTRDRDNEQFF
.,TRBJ2-4,many,TRBV7-9,TGTGCCAGCAGCCTGCGGGGTGGTGGGATAAACATTCAGTACTTC,CASSLRGGGINIQYF
.,TRBJ1-2,many,TRBV24-1,TGTGCCACCAGTGATAACACTAGGGGCTACACCTTC,CATSDNTRGYTF
.,TRBJ1-1,many,TRBV7-8,TGTGCCAGCAGCTTAGGAGTTATAACTGAAGCTTTCTTT,CASSLGVITEAFF
TRBD1,TRBJ1-5,many,TRBV16,TGTGCCAGCAGCCAGGACAGGGGCGTTAGCAATCAGCCCCAGCATTTT,CASSQDRGVSNQPQHF